The 24 T cell receptor beta chains presented below share a single source sample, sequenced in a study of blood T cells in healthy people across ages. Through a sample-barcoded 5' primer and a J-beta primer mix, a second PCR was run for roughly 6 to 12 cycles. Via MiXCR, TCRdb re-called the 5' RACE reads, giving one row per CDR3 protein. The table lists approximately 1,000,000 distinct CDR3 sequences, more than 30% of them singletons. The sequenced material came from blood. Receptors were obtained from a man aged 18 to 29 in good health.

The J gene is TRBJ1-1, the V gene TRBV7-2; D is ambiguous. CDR1 SGHTA and CDR2 FQGNSA come from the germline V gene. Trimming shortened V by 0 bases and J by 3 bases, and 14 bases separated the two germline ends. The CDR3 is 16 residues long. In nucleotides, the CDR3 is TGTGCCAGCAGCTTAGCTTATTGGGGTTCTGACACTGAAGCTTTCTTT. Protein product: CASSLAYWGSDTEAFF.

This clonotype appeared many times. The chain couples TRBV10-3 to TRBJ2-5, with a tentative D call TRBD2 (5 bases). Germline lookup yields CDR1 ENHRY and CDR2 SYGVKD. The CDR3 length is 12 residues. The V and J ends lost 7 bases and 11 bases respectively, with 17 bases between them. As DNA, the CDR3 is TGTGCCATCACCGAACGTGGAGGAGAGCAGTACTTC. Translating gives CAITERGGEQYF.

This clonotype was recorded at least ten times. This chain links TRBV7-2 with TRBJ2-1; D is unresolved. Germline V lookup: CDR1 SGHTA, CDR2 FQGNSA. CDR3 size: 11 residues. Trimming left V 5 bases short and J 9 bases short, with 8 bases between. CDR3 coding DNA: TGTGCCAGCAGCCGCGGAAGTGAGCAGTTCTTC. As protein: CASSRGSEQFF.

This clonotype was found a few times. J is TRBJ1-5 and V is TRBV9, with D tentatively TRBD1 (6 bases). CDR3 size: 14 residues. Germline lookup yields CDR1 SGDLS and CDR2 YYNGEE. With 5 bases removed from V and 6 bases from J, the gap between germline ends came to 15 bases. The CDR3 spells CASSPDGGGQPQHF. DNA of the CDR3: TGTGCCAGCAGTCCCGATGGGGGCGGTCAGCCCCAGCATTTT.

J is TRBJ2-3 and V is TRBV20-1; D gene unclear. CDR3 length: 15 amino acids. V was pared by 3 bases and J by 2 bases, with 15 bases between. Germline V CDR1 and CDR2: DFQATT, SNEGSKA (reference sequence). CDR3 amino acids: CSASRSRESTDTQYF. In DNA, the CDR3 is TGCAGTGCTAGTAGGTCTAGAGAGTCCACAGATACGCAGTATTTT.

The rearrangement links TRBV9 to TRBJ1-1, with unresolved D. CDR1 is SGDLS and CDR2 is YYNGEE in the germline V gene. The CDR3 has 16 amino acids. Deletions cut 3 bases from V and 4 bases from J, with 19 bases between. DNA of the CDR3: TGTGCCAGCAGCGCCCCTTTAGCAGGTCGGGCCACTGAAGCTTTCTTT. Its protein is CASSAPLAGRATEAFF.

The V gene is TRBV9, the J gene TRBJ2-1; TRBD2 agrees at 8 bases. CDR1 and CDR2 from the germline V gene are SGDLS and YYNGEE. V lost 4 bases and J lost 4; bases outside the gene matches: 7. The CDR3 covers 15 residues. CDR3 nucleotide sequence: TGTGCCAGCAGCACCTTTCGGGGGGGTTACAATGAGCAGTTCTTC. Its translation is CASSTFRGGYNEQFF.

This clonotype was found many times. V and J are TRBV12-3 or TRBV12-4 and TRBJ1-4; the D is unclear. Trimming removed 5 bases at V and 6 bases at J, with 7 bases between. The CDR3 consists of 12 residues. The CDR3 DNA follows: TGTGCCAGCAGTAGGACTTATGAAAAACTGTTTTTT. Its translation: CASSRTYEKLFF.

In this sample, this clonotype turned up a few times. The genes are TRBV10-3 and TRBJ1-3; 7 bases align to TRBD1. The J segment lost 2 bases and the V segment lost 0 bases, leaving 1 base of the junction unmatched. Looked up from germline, CDR1 is ENHRY and CDR2 is SYGVKD. This CDR3 comprises 15 residues. The CDR3 DNA is TGTGCCATCAGTGAGTCGACAGGGACTGGAAACACCATATATTTT. Protein: CAISESTGTGNTIYF.

This clonotype was recorded a few times. The chain employs TRBV4-3 and TRBJ1-4, with TRBD1 matching over 8 bases. The ends lost 4 bases at V and 6 bases at J; junction bases unmatched: 7. The CDR3 extends over 15 amino acids. In germline, CDR1 is LGHNA, CDR2 YSLEER. This chain's CDR3 is CASSPDRGRDEKLFF. The CDR3 DNA sequence: TGCGCCAGCAGCCCCGACAGGGGCCGGGATGAAAAACTGTTTTTT.

This rearrangement joins TRBV7-9 to TRBJ2-1; D unresolved. This CDR3 is 16 amino acids long. Between the trimmed V and J ends, which lost 3 bases and 8 bases, there was a span of 20 bases. CDR1 and CDR2 from the germline V gene are SEHNR and FQNEAQ (reference sequence). The CDR3 loop reads CASSFTPRFDAHEQFF. The CDR3 coding sequence is TGTGCCAGCAGCTTTACCCCCCGATTTGATGCCCATGAGCAGTTCTTC.

This clonotype occurred a few times. V is TRBV11-2 and J is TRBJ1-1, with a possible D match to TRBD1 (5 bases). CDR3 length: 14 amino acids. The V end lost 1 base, the J end lost 5 bases, and 11 bases lay between the germline ends. Germline-derived CDR1 and CDR2 are SGHAT and FQNNGV. As DNA, the CDR3 is TGTGCCAGCAGCTTAGTGATGGAGGGGACTGAAGCTTTCTTT. It is translated as CASSLVMEGTEAFF. Supplemented by reference TRBV11-2 and TRBJ1-1, the full variable domain reads EAGVAQSPRYKIIEKRQSVAFWCNPISGHATLYWYQQILGQGPKLLIQFQNNGVVDDSQLPKDRFSAERLKGVDSTLKIQPAKLEDSAVYLCASSLVMEGTEAFFGQGTRLTVV.

CDR3 sequence (DNA): TGCAGTGCCCCGTTTAGCGGGGGATCCTACAATGAGCAGTTCTTC. This codes for CSAPFSGGSYNEQFF. The rearrangement uses TRBV20-1 and TRBJ2-1; TRBD2 matches 9 bases. Germline V gives CDR1 DFQATT, CDR2 SNEGSKA (reference sequence). This CDR3 contains 15 residues. J gave up 1 base and V 6 bases, and 7 bases lay outside the gene matches.

This clonotype came up a few times. The chain carries TRBV12-3 or TRBV12-4 and TRBJ2-2, with TRBD2 matching over 8 bases. Trimming cost V 6 bases and J 1 base; bases outside gene matches: 4. This CDR3 is built from 15 residues. CDR3: CASSRRGGNTGELFF. The CDR3 DNA reads TGTGCCAGCAGCCGACGGGGGGGGAACACCGGGGAGCTGTTTTTT.

V gene TRBV30 combines with J gene TRBJ2-1; D is unresolved. The germline gives CDR1 GTSNPN, CDR2 SVGIG (reference sequence). V was shortened by 7 bases and J by 10 bases, with 26 bases between the two germline ends. The CDR3 has 15 amino acids. CDR3 DNA: TGTGCCTCCACTCCAGATAGACTGAGCACCTACGAGCAGTTCTTC. It translates to CASTPDRLSTYEQFF.

This clonotype was seen at least ten times. V usage is TRBV10-3 and J usage is TRBJ2-3; D tentatively reads TRBD1 or TRBD2 (5 bases each). The CDR3 runs 17 residues. V shed 5 bases and J shed 0 bases, with 18 bases lying between them. Germline values: CDR1 ENHRY, CDR2 SYGVKD. The chain's CDR3 is CAISPQGRGTSTDTQYF. The CDR3 DNA reads TGTGCCATCAGTCCCCAGGGACGAGGAACTAGCACAGATACGCAGTATTTT.

As regards this clonotype: This clone may be a read error of a much larger clone one base away. The chain uses TRBV29-1 and TRBJ2-5, with TRBD2 matching over 12 bases. The length of the CDR3 is 14 residues. Germline V CDR1 and CDR2: SQVTM, ANQGSEA. V trimming: 4 bases; J trimming: 11 bases; junction bases outside the gene matches: 11. The CDR3 loop reads CSVGLAGVYNEQYF. The CDR3 DNA follows: TGCAGCGTTGGACTAGCGGGGGTCTACAATGAGCAGTACTTC.

This clonotype was seen more than once but under ten times. The chain recombines TRBV27 with TRBJ1-4, with 8 bases lining up with TRBD1. The V and J ends lost 6 bases and 14 bases, in that order; junction bases with no gene match: 11. The CDR3 contains 13 residues. Per germline, CDR1 MNHEY and CDR2 SMNVEV (reference sequence). For the CDR3, the DNA is TGTGCCAGCAGCTCCATCGGACAGGGCAGCCTGTTTTTT. This codes for CASSSIGQGSLFF.

The rearrangement links TRBV5-1 to TRBJ2-1, with 7 bases lining up with TRBD1. This CDR3 has 15 amino acids. V lost 3 bases and J lost 4; bases outside the gene matches: 7. Germline V gene lookup returns CDR1 SGHRS and CDR2 YFSETQ. The CDR3 reads CASSWVGQPYNEQFF. DNA for the CDR3: TGCGCCAGCAGCTGGGTGGGACAGCCTTACAATGAGCAGTTCTTC.

To note about this clonotype: The junction does not match germline at one end; this may be a read error. The rearrangement uses TRBV2 and TRBJ2-4, with a tentative D call TRBD1 (6 bases). The end of the DNA aligns better with TRBJ2-7, so the J call may be wrong. The germline CDR1 and CDR2 sequences are SNHLY and FYNNEI. The CDR3 has 12 residues. The CDR3 nucleotides read TGTGCCGGCAGGGGCCTGCACTACGAGCAGTACTTC. Amino acids: CAGRGLHYEQYF.

This clonotype has a handful of counts. The rearrangement links TRBV20-1 to TRBJ1-6; 8 positions match TRBD1. CDR3 size: 15 residues. CDR1 and CDR2 from the germline V gene are DFQATT and SNEGSKA (reference sequence). J gave up 9 bases and V 5 bases, and 12 bases lay outside the gene matches. The CDR3 region is CSARGGGTGFSPLHF. The CDR3 DNA follows: TGCAGTGCTCGAGGGGGCGGGACAGGTTTTTCACCCCTCCACTTT.

The chain links TRBV4-2 to TRBJ2-1; possibly TRBD2 for D (6 bases). V was trimmed by 0 bases and J by 9 bases, leaving 21 bases between them. CDR3 length: 17 amino acids. Germline values: CDR1 LGHNA, CDR2 YNFKEQ. CDR3 sequence: CASSQDLTPQLASEQFF. As DNA, the CDR3 is TGTGCCAGCAGCCAAGATTTAACCCCCCAACTAGCCTCTGAGCAGTTCTTC.

This clonotype appeared many times. J is TRBJ2-1 and V is TRBV11-1; D assignment may be TRBD1 or TRBD2 (5 bases each). The V gene's germline CDR1 is SGHAT and CDR2 FQDESV (reference sequence). The CDR3 contains 15 residues. V gave up 4 bases and J gave up 0 bases, with 10 bases separating them. The CDR3 is CASSSGPSSYNEQFF. In DNA, the CDR3 is TGTGCCAGCAGCTCGGGACCGAGCTCCTACAATGAGCAGTTCTTC.

J is TRBJ1-2 and V is TRBV12-3 or TRBV12-4, with D uncertain. Trimming left V 2 bases short and J 7 bases short, with 14 bases between. The CDR3 runs to 14 residues. The CDR3 region is CASSLTAGLFGYTF. CDR3 nucleotide sequence: TGTGCCAGCAGTTTAACCGCAGGTCTATTTGGCTACACCTTC.